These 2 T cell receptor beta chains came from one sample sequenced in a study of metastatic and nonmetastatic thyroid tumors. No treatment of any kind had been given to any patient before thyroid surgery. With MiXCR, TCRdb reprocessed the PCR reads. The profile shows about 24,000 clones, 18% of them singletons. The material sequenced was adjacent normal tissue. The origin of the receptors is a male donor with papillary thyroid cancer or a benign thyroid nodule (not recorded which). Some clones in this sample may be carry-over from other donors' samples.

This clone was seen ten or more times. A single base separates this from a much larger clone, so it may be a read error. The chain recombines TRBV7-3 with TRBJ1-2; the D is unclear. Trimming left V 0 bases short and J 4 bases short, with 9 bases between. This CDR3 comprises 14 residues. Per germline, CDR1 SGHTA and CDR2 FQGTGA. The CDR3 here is CASSLTREGYGYTF. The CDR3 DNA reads TGTGCCAGCAGCTTAACGAGGGAGGGCTATGGCTACACCTTC. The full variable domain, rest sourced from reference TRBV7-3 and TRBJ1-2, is GAGVSQTPSNKVTEKGKYVELRCDPISGHTALYWYRQSLGQGPEFLIYFQGTGAADDSGLPNDRFFAVRPEGSVSTLKIQRTERGDSAVYLCASSLTREGYGYTFGSGTRLTVV.

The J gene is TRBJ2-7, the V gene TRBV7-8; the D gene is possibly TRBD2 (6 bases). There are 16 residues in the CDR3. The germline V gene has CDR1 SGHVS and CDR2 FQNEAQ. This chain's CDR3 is CVSSLGLSGAPYEQYV. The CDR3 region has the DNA TGTGTCAGCAGCTTAGGGTTATCGGGAGCTCCCTACGAGCAGTACGTC.